This T cell receptor (beta chain) is drawn from a study of shared clonotypes between healthy human individuals. CDR1 and CDR2 from the germline V gene are SQVTM and ANQGSEA. V lost 4 bases and J lost 4, with 16 bases in between. The CDR3 contains 14 residues. Repertoires were generated with immunoSEQ multiplex PCR, while TCRdb's copy carries only in-frame clones and drops some. The sample lists 1 million to 1.3 million clones, about 80% occurring once. V is TRBV29-1 and J is TRBJ2-5, with D unclear. The source material was memory CD4+ T cells from PBMCs. As to subset: CD45RA-negative fraction. The sequence came from a man aged 18 to 29 in good health. Some clones in this sample may be carry-over from other donors' samples. CDR3: CSVGPLLARETQYF. Written as DNA, the CDR3 is TGCAGCGTTGGACCCCTTTTGGCGCGAGAGACCCAGTACTTC.